These T cell receptor beta chains were read from a single sample in a study of T cell responses to AZD1222 COVID-19 vaccine. The method was immunoSEQ multiplex PCR; TCRdb's version includes in-frame clones alone and lacks a portion of them. The table has 90,000 to 120,000 clones, about 93% seen once. The sequencing here drew on peripheral blood, taken 28 days after the second AZD1222 dose. Receptor source: an adult who received the AZD1222 COVID-19 vaccine. CDR3s include the opening cysteine and the closing phenylalanine or tryptophan. D genes are given only for firm matches. Only some rows state a clone size, as once, few, many or a class for expanded clones.

cdr3_nt cdr3_aa clone_size d_call v_call cdr3_length j_call
TGTGCCAGCAGCGCCAGGGGGGGCACTAATGAAAAACTGTTTTTT CASSARGGTNEKLFF - TRBD1 TRBV11-2 15 TRBJ1-4
TGTGCCAGCAGCTTAGGCCCTGTCAATCAGCCCCAGCATTTT CASSLGPVNQPQHF - - TRBV7-2 14 TRBJ1-5
TGTGCCAGCAGCCCATACCTGAACACTGAAGCTTTCTTT CASSPYLNTEAFF - - TRBV3-1/TRBV3-2 13 TRBJ1-1
TGTGCCAGCAGTGGGCCTCCTTTTGGGAGTTTGGCCACGCAGTATTTT CASSGPPFGSLATQYF - - TRBV25-1 16 TRBJ2-3
TGTGCCAGCAGAGGGGGGTTGGGCTATGGCTACACCTTC CASRGGLGYGYTF - - TRBV28 13 TRBJ1-2
TGTGCTAGCGGAAGCCCGGGACAGAACTATGGCTACACCTTC CASGSPGQNYGYTF - TRBD1 TRBV12-5 14 TRBJ1-2
TGTGCCAGTAGTCCCCCAACAGGGGGCAATCAGCCCCAGCATTTT CASSPPTGGNQPQHF - TRBD1 TRBV19 15 TRBJ1-5
TGTGCCAGCAGCTCCATCTTACAAGACTACAATGAGCAGTTCTTC CASSSILQDYNEQFF - - TRBV7-8 15 TRBJ2-1
TGTGCCAGTAGTATTTTACCGGGACAGGGGTCAGATACGCAGTATTTT CASSILPGQGSDTQYF - TRBD1 TRBV19 16 TRBJ2-3
TGTGCCAGCAGCTCTCGAGCAGCGGGGGGGCGTAGGGCCGGGGAGCTGTTTTTT CASSSRAAGGRRAGELFF few TRBD2 TRBV11-2 18 TRBJ2-2
TGTGCAAGTCGCGTCAATAACAGGGTCGGCAATCAGCCCCAGCATTTT CASRVNNRVGNQPQHF - - TRBV12-2 16 TRBJ1-5
TGCGCCAGCAGCGGGGACACATTGAACACTGAAGCTTTCTTT CASSGDTLNTEAFF few - TRBV5-1 14 TRBJ1-1
TGCGCCAGCAGAGAGGCCGGGACCCAGAACACTGAAGCTTTCTTT CASREAGTQNTEAFF - - TRBV5-1 15 TRBJ1-1
TGTGCCAGCAGCCTCCTAGGCCAGCCCCAGCATTTT CASSLLGQPQHF - - TRBV7-8 12 TRBJ1-5
TGTGCCAGCAGGGGGGACAGGGGGCCCAATCAGCCCCAGCATTTT CASRGDRGPNQPQHF - TRBD1 TRBV27 15 TRBJ1-5
TGTGCCAGCAGCCAAGTCGCAGACACCATATATTTT CASSQVADTIYF - - TRBV14 12 TRBJ1-3
TGTGCCAGCAGTTACGCAGCTGGGGGGGTGTACTATGGCTACACCTTC CASSYAAGGVYYGYTF - - TRBV6-5 16 TRBJ1-2
TGTGCCACCAGCCCTATGGCTACCTCCTACGAGCAGTACTTC CATSPMATSYEQYF - - TRBV15 14 TRBJ2-7
TGTGCCAGCAGTGTTCAGTACGGACAGCCCCAGCATTTT CASSVQYGQPQHF - - TRBV6-4 13 TRBJ1-5
TGTGCCAGCAGCTTAGGGGGGGTCACCGGGGAGCTGTTTTTT CASSLGGVTGELFF - - TRBV11-2 14 TRBJ2-2
TGTGCCAGCAGCGTGGGGTGGGCAGGGACCTACGAGCAGTACTTC CASSVGWAGTYEQYF - - TRBV9 15 TRBJ2-7
TGTGCCAGCAGTGACGGGGGGAGCGTAACTGAAGCTTTCTTT CASSDGGSVTEAFF - - TRBV6-4 14 TRBJ1-1
TGTGCCAGCAGTGAAAGACAGGTTGTCTACGAGCAGTACTTC CASSERQVVYEQYF - - TRBV6-1 14 TRBJ2-7
TGTGCCAGCAGTTTCTTCCGGGACAGGGGGCCGAATAACTATGGCTACACCTTC CASSFFRDRGPNNYGYTF - TRBD1 TRBV5-4 18 TRBJ1-2